This T cell receptor beta chain was recorded in a study of cytomegalovirus exposure and HLA in healthy donors. The PCR made use of 60 Vbeta and 13 Jbeta primers. Some clones are missing from TCRdb's copy, which holds only in-frame ones; the method was immunoSEQ multiplex PCR. Of approximately 240,000 clones listed, 82% are singletons. This cohort consisted of healthy bone marrow donors. Notes on the study in general: HLA restriction was apparent for most CMV-associated TCR beta chains in a later analysis. A reported reduction in N-insertions relative to the approximately 640-donor mean was seen in an Asian-associated ancestry cluster in a later analysis. Accurate HLA-A and HLA-B prediction from TCR beta sequences was reported for most subjects.

Deletions cut 4 bases from V and 8 bases from J, with 12 bases between. The CDR3 runs to 13 residues. The V gene's germline CDR1 is LGHNA and CDR2 YSLEER. About this clone itself: What it recognizes is unknown.

The V gene is TRBV4-3, the J gene TRBJ2-1; TRBD2 is a possible D gene (5 bases). Sequenced sample: PBMCs. This sequence was found in a woman between 35 and 50 years old in good health and CMV-seropositive. The CDR3 DNA reads TGCGCCAGCAGCCCCCAACTAGGTTATGAGCAGTTCTTC. Protein: CASSPQLGYEQFF.